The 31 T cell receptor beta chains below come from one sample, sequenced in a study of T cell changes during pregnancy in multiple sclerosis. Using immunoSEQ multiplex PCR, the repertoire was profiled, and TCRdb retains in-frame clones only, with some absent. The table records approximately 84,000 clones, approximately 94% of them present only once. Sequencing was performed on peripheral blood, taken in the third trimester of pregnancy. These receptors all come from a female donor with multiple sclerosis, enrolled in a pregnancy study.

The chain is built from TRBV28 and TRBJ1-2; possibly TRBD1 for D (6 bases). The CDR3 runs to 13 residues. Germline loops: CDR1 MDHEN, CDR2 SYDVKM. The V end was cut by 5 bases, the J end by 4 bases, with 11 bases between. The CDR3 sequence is CASSGTPLYGYTF. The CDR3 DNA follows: TGTGCCAGCAGTGGGACACCCCTCTATGGCTACACCTTC.

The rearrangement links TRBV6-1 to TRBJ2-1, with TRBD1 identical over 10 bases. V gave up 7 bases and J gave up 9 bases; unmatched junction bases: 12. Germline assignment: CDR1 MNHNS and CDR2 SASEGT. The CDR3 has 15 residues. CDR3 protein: CASTTPGTGVPEQFF. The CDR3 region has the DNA TGTGCCAGCACCACACCCGGGACAGGGGTCCCTGAGCAGTTCTTC.

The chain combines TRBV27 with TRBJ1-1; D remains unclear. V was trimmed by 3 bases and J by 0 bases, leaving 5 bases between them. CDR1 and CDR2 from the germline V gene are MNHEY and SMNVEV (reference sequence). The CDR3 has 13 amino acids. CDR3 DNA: TGTGCCAGCAGTTTGGCCCTGAACACTGAAGCTTTCTTT. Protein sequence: CASSLALNTEAFF.

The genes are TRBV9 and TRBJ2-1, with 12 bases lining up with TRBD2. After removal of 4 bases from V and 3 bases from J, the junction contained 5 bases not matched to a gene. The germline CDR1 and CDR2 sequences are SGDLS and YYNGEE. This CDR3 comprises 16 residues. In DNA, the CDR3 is TGTGCCAGCAGCTTATCTAGCGGGGGGGGCTACAATGAGCAGTTCTTC. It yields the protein CASSLSSGGGYNEQFF.

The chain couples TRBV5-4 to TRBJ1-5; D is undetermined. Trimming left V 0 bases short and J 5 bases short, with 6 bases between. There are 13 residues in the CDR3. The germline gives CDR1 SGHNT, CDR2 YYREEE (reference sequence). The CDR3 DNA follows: TGTGCCAGCAGCTTGGGCCGAGATCAGCCCCAGCATTTT. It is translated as CASSLGRDQPQHF.

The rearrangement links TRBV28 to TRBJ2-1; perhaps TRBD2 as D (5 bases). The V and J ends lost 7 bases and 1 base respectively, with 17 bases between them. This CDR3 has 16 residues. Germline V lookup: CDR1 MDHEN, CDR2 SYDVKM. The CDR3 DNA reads TGTGCCAGCACCTTTTCTGCGGGCCGTTCCTACAATGAGCAGTTCTTC. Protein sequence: CASTFSAGRSYNEQFF.

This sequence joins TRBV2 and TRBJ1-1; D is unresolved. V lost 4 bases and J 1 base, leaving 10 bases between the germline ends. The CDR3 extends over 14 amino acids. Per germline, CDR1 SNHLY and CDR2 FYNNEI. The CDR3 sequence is CASSVTTWNTEAFF. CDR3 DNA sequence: TGTGCCAGCAGTGTGACAACCTGGAACACTGAAGCTTTCTTT.

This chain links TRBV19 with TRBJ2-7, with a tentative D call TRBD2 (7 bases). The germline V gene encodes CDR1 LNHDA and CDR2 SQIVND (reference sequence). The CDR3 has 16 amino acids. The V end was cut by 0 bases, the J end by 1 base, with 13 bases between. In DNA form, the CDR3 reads TGTGCCAGTAGTATAGACCGGGGGGCCCTTTCCTACGAGCAGTACTTC. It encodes CASSIDRGALSYEQYF.

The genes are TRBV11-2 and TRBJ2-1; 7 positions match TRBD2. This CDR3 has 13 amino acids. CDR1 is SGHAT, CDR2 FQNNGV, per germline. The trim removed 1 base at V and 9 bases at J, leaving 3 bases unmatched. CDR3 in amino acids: CASSLVGEGEQFF. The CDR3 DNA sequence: TGTGCCAGCAGCTTAGTCGGGGAGGGTGAGCAGTTCTTC.

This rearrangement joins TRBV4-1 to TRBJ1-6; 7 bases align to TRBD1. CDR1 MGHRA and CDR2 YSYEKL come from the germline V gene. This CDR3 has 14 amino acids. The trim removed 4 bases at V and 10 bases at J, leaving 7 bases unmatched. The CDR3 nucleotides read TGCGCCAGCAGCCCTAGGCAGGGGGAATCACCCCTCCACTTT. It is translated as CASSPRQGESPLHF.

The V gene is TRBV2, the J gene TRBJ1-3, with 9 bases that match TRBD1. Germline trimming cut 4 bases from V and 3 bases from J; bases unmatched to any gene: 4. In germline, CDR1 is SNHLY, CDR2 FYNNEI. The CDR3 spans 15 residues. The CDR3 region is CASSGDRASGNTIYF. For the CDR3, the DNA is TGTGCCAGCAGTGGGGACAGGGCTAGTGGAAACACCATATATTTT.

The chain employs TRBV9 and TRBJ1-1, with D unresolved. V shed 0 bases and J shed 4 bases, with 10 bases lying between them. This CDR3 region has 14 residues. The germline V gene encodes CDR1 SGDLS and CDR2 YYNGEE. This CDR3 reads CASSVGPPGTEAFF. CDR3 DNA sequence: TGTGCCAGCAGCGTAGGGCCCCCAGGCACTGAAGCTTTCTTT.

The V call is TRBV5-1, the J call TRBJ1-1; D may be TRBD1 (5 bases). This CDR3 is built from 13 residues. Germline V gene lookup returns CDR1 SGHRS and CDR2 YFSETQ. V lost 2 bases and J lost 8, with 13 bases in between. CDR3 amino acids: CASSLEAGMEAFF. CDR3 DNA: TGCGCCAGCAGCTTAGAGGCAGGGATGGAAGCTTTCTTT.

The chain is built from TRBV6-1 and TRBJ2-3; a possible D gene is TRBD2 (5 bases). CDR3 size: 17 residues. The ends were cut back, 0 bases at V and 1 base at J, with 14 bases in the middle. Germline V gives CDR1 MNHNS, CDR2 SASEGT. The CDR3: CASSEAWAGLRTDTQYF. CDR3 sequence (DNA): TGTGCCAGCAGTGAAGCGTGGGCGGGTCTCCGCACAGATACGCAGTATTTT.

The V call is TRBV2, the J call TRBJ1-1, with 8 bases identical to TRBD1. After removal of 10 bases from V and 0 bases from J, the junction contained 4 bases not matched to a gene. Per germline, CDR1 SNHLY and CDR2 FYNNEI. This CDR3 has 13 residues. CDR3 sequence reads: CATKQGVNTEAFF. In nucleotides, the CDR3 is TGTGCCACAAAACAGGGGGTGAACACTGAAGCTTTCTTT.

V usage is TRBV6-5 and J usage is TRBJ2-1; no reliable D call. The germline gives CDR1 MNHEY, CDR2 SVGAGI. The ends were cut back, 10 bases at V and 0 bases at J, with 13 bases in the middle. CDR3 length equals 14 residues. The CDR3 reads CATTRLTSYNEQFF. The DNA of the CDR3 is TGTGCCACCACCCGACTGACCTCCTACAATGAGCAGTTCTTC.

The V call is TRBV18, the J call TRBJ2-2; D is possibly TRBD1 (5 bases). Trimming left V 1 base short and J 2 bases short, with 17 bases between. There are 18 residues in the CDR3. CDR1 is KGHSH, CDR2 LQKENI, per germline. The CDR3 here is CASSPQENLQGNTGELFF. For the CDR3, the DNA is TGTGCCAGCTCACCACAGGAGAATTTGCAGGGTAACACCGGGGAGCTGTTTTTT.

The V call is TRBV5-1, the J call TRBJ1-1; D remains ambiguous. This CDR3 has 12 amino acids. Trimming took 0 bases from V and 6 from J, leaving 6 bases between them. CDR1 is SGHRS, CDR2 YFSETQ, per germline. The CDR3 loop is CASSLERSEAFF. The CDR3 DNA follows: TGCGCCAGCAGCTTGGAACGGTCTGAAGCTTTCTTT.

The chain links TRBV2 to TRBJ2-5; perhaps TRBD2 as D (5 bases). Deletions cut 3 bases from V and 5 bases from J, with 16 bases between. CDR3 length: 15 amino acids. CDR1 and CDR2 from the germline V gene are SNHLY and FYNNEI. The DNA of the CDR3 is TGTGCCAGCAGTGATCGCCTAGCTTCATCGGAGACCCAGTACTTC. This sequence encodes CASSDRLASSETQYF.

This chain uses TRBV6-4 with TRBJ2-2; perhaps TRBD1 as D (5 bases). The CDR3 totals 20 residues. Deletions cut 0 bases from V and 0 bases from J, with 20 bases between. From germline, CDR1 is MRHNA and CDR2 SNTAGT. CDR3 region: CASSDSVIFGCRANTGELFF. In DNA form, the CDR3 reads TGTGCCAGCAGTGACTCGGTTATCTTTGGTTGCAGGGCGAACACCGGGGAGCTGTTTTTT.

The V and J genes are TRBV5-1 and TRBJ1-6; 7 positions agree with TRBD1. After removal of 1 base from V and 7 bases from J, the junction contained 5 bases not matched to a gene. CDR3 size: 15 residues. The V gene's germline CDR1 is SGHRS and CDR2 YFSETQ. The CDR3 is CASSLFDRDNSPLHF. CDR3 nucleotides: TGCGCCAGCAGCTTGTTTGACAGGGACAATTCACCCCTCCACTTT.

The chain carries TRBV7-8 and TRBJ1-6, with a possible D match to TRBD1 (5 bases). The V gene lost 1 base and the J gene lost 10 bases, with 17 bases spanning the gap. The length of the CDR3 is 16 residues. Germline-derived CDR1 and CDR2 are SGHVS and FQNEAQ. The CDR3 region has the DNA TGTGCCAGCAGCTTAGGGGCAGGGCGTGGTGGATCACCCCTCCACTTT. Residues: CASSLGAGRGGSPLHF.

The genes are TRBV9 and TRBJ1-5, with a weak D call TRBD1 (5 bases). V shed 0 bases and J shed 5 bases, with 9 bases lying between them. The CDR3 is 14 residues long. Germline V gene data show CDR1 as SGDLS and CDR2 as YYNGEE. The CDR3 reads CASSVAGEDQPQHF. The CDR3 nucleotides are TGTGCCAGCAGCGTAGCGGGGGAGGATCAGCCCCAGCATTTT.

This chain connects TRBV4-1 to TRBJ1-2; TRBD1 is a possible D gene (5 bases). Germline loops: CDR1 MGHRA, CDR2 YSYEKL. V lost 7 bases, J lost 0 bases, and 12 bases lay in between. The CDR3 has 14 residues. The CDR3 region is CASTKDISNYGYTF. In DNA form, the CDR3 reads TGCGCCAGCACTAAGGACATATCTAACTATGGCTACACCTTC.

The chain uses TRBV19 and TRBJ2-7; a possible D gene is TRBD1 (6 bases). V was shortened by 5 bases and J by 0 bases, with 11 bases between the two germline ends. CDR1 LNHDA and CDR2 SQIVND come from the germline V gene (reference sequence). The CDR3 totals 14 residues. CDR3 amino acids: CASSWGPNSYEQYF. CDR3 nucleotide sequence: TGTGCCAGTAGTTGGGGGCCGAACTCCTACGAGCAGTACTTC.

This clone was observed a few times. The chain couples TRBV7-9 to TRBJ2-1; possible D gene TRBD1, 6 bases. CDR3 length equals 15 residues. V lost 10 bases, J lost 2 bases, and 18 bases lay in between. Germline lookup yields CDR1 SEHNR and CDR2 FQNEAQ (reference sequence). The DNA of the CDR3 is TGTGCCACCCGTCCCGGACAGTGGGCCTACAATGAGCAGTTCTTC. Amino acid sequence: CATRPGQWAYNEQFF.

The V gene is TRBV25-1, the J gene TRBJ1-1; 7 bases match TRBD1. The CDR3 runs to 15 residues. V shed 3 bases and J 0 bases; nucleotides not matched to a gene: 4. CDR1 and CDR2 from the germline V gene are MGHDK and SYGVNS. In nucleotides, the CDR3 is TGTGCCAGCAGTGAGACAGGGTTCATGAACACTGAAGCTTTCTTT. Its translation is CASSETGFMNTEAFF.

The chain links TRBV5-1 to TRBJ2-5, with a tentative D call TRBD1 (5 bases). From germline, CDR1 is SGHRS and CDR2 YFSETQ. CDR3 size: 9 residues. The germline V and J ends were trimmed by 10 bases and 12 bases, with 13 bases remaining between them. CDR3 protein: CADRTRKYF. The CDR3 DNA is TGCGCCGACCGGACACGAAAGTACTTC.

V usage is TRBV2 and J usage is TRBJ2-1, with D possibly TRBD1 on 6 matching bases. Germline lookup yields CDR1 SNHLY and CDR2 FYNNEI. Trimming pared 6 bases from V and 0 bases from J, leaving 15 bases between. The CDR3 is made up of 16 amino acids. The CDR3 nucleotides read TGTGCCAGCAGGGTCGATCAGGGGATCTCCTACAATGAGCAGTTCTTC. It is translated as CASRVDQGISYNEQFF.

CDR3 region: CAWTQLVQETQYF. DNA of the CDR3: TGTGCCTGGACCCAACTAGTTCAAGAGACCCAGTACTTC. The genes are TRBV30 and TRBJ2-5; TRBD2 is a possible D gene (5 bases). The CDR3 contains 13 residues. The germline V gene encodes CDR1 GTSNPN and CDR2 SVGIG (reference sequence). Trimming removed 4 bases from V and 2 bases from J, with 11 bases in between. The variable domain in full, completed from reference TRBV30 and TRBJ2-5, reads SQTIHQWPATLVQPVGSPLSLECTVEGTSNPNLYWYRQAAGRGLQLLFYSVGIGQISSEVPQNLSASRPQDRQFILSSKKLLLSDSGFYLCAWTQLVQETQYFGPGTRLLVL.

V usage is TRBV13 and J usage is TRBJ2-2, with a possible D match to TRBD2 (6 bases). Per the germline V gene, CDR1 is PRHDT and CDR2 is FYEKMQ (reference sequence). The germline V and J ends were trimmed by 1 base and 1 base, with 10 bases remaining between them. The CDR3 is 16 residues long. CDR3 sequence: CASSLAPGGNTGELFF. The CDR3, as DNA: TGTGCCAGCAGCTTAGCACCCGGGGGGAACACCGGGGAGCTGTTTTTT.